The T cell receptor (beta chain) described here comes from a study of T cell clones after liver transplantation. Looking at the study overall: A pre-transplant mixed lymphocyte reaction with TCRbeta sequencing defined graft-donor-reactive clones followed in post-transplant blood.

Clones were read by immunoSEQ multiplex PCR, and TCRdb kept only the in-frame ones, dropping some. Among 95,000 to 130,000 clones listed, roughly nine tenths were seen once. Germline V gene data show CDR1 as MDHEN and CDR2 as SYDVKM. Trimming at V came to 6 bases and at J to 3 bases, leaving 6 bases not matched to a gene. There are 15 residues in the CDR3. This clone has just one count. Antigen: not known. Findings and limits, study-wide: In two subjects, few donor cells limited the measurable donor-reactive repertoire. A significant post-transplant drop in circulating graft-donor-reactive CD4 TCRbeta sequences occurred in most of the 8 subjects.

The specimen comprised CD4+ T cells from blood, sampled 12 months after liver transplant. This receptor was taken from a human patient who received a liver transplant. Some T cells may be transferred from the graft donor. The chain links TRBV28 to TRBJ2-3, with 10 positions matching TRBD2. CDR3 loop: CASSASGSVTDTQYF. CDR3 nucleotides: TGTGCCAGCAGCGCTAGCGGGAGTGTAACAGATACGCAGTATTTT.